The 29 T cell receptor beta chains presented below share a single source sample, sequenced in a study of response to subunit inactivated influenza vaccine (dated by TCRdb to 2017 to 2018). Library preparation employed RT-PCR. TCRdb shows the sequencer as Illumina HiSeq 2500. The public reads were run again by TCRdb, first through fastp at Q25 and then through MiXCR, and only productive beta chains were kept. Rows are combined by CDR3 protein, so each entry shows the most common genes and DNA. For this sample the table gives approximately 520,000 distinct CDR3 sequences, of which about 25% were detected only once. The leading ten clones occupy around 1.8% of the sample. The sample was CD4+ T cells sorted from PBMCs, taken about 5 days after vaccination. All receptors come from a man between 50 and 59 years old who received an inactivated influenza vaccine. Donor details come from another sample of the same person, matched by shared clones.

This clonotype turned up a few times. The chain has TRBV12-3 or TRBV12-4 and TRBJ2-7; tentatively, D is TRBD2 (5 bases). The V and J ends lost 6 bases and 1 base respectively, with 16 bases between them. The CDR3 has 15 amino acids. CDR3 nucleotide sequence: TGTGCCAGCAGCCCCGGACCGGGCGGGTCCTACGAGCAGTACTTC. This sequence encodes CASSPGPGGSYEQYF.

The gene calls are TRBV24-1 and TRBJ2-3; D is ambiguous. V gave up 5 bases and J gave up 8 bases, with 10 bases separating them. This CDR3 spans 12 amino acids. Germline CDR1 is KGHDR and CDR2 is SFDVKD. The CDR3: CATSGWLGTQYF. The CDR3 DNA follows: TGTGCCACCAGTGGGTGGCTAGGTACGCAGTATTTT.

This clonotype was detected only a few times. The chain carries TRBV20-1 and TRBJ1-1; D is perhaps TRBD1 (5 bases). The CDR3 extends over 15 amino acids. With 5 bases removed from V and 4 bases from J, the gap between germline ends came to 20 bases. Germline V gene lookup returns CDR1 DFQATT and CDR2 SNEGSKA (reference sequence). This chain's CDR3 is CSAQPDPGLTTEAFF. The CDR3 DNA is TGCAGTGCTCAACCTGACCCGGGACTCACCACTGAAGCTTTCTTT.

The V call is TRBV11-2, the J call TRBJ2-1; no reliable D call. Germline assignment: CDR1 SGHAT and CDR2 FQNNGV. Trimming took off 5 bases at V and 15 bases at J, with 17 bases between the two ends. This CDR3 is 12 amino acids long. The CDR3 DNA reads as TGTGCCAGCAGCCTTCACTCTGGAAACCGGTTCTTC. Protein product: CASSLHSGNRFF.

This rearrangement joins TRBV3-1 to TRBJ2-2, with unresolved D. Trimming removed 6 bases from V and 6 bases from J, with 14 bases in between. CDR1 and CDR2 (germline): LGHDT, YNNKEL (reference sequence). This CDR3 is 14 amino acids long. The DNA for the CDR3 is TGTGCCAGCAGTCCTGTGTTCGTCGCCGGGGAGCTGTTTTTT. It is translated as CASSPVFVAGELFF. The entire variable domain, with the rest obtained from reference TRBV3-1 and TRBJ2-2, is as follows: DTAVSQTPKYLVTQMGNDKSIKCEQNLGHDTMYWYKQDSKKFLKIMFSYNNKELIINETVPNRFSPKSPDKAHLNLHINSLELGDSAVYFCASSPVFVAGELFFGEGSRLTVL.

The V gene is TRBV6-1, the J gene TRBJ2-1; 10 nucleotides line up with TRBD2. This CDR3 spans 17 amino acids. Germline values: CDR1 MNHNS, CDR2 SASEGT. The trim removed 8 bases at V and 8 bases at J, leaving 18 bases unmatched. In DNA form, the CDR3 reads TGTGCCAGCGCCAAGGACGGTCTAGCGGGAGTAGTTCATGAGCAGTTCTTC. This gives the protein CASAKDGLAGVVHEQFF.

CDR3 DNA: TGTGCCAGCAGCGTAGATCCCGGGACAGAAGAGACCCAGTACTTC. Translating it yields CASSVDPGTEETQYF. V usage is TRBV9 and J usage is TRBJ2-5; 7 bases map to TRBD1. Per germline, CDR1 SGDLS and CDR2 YYNGEE. CDR3 length equals 15 residues. V dropped 0 bases and J dropped 3; count of bases not matched to a gene: 5.

In this sample, this clonotype turned up a few times. This chain joins TRBV18 and TRBJ2-2, with D unresolved. Germline values: CDR1 KGHSH, CDR2 LQKENI. CDR3 size: 15 residues. Trimming left V 3 bases short and J 4 bases short, with 12 bases between. As DNA, the CDR3 is TGTGCCAGCTCACCCAGGACCCCGGGCACCGGGGAGCTGTTTTTT. Translated: CASSPRTPGTGELFF.

This chain connects TRBV5-1 to TRBJ2-3, with D tentatively TRBD2 (7 bases). Trimming shortened V by 4 bases and J by 2 bases, and 17 bases separated the two germline ends. This CDR3 has 16 amino acids. Germline CDR1 SGHRS, CDR2 YFSETQ. The CDR3 nucleotides read TGCGCCAGCAGCCGGGGGGCGGCTGCCTCCACAGATACGCAGTATTTT. Amino acid sequence: CASSRGAAASTDTQYF.

A few counts support this clonotype. The chain employs TRBV5-1 and TRBJ2-3; 7 positions match TRBD1. Per the germline V gene, CDR1 is SGHRS and CDR2 is YFSETQ. V lost 0 bases, J lost 0 bases, and 4 bases stayed unmatched. The CDR3 sequence is 16 residues long. The CDR3 sequence: CASSLVGGSSTDTQYF. CDR3 DNA: TGCGCCAGCAGCTTGGTAGGGGGCAGTAGCACAGATACGCAGTATTTT.

The chain uses TRBV25-1 and TRBJ1-4; 7 nucleotides line up with TRBD1. The CDR3 runs 16 residues. Unmatched junction bases numbered 13, after V lost 8 bases and J lost 4 bases. CDR1 is MGHDK, CDR2 SYGVNS, per germline. The CDR3 here is CASGDSRKSVNEKLFF. The CDR3 DNA is TGTGCCAGCGGGGACAGCCGAAAATCGGTTAATGAAAAACTGTTTTTT.

This rearrangement joins TRBV28 to TRBJ2-1; D is possibly TRBD1 (5 bases). Between the trimmed V and J ends, which lost 1 base and 15 bases, there was a span of 16 bases. This CDR3 has 13 amino acids. Germline lookup yields CDR1 MDHEN and CDR2 SYDVKM. The CDR3 DNA follows: TGTGCCAGCAGTTTATTTGGGGCTTCAAAGGTGTTCTTC. Translated: CASSLFGASKVFF.

The chain joins TRBV20-1 to TRBJ2-3; TRBD1 matches at 7 bases. The germline V gene has CDR1 DFQATT and CDR2 SNEGSKA (reference sequence). The CDR3 contains 13 residues. V was pared by 5 bases and J by 6 bases, with 8 bases of the junction left unmatched. For the CDR3, the DNA is TGCAGTGCTCCACAGGGGAGACTGGATACGCAGTATTTT. Its protein is CSAPQGRLDTQYF.

Only one count was recorded for this clonotype. V gene TRBV5-1 combines with J gene TRBJ2-2, with 9 bases aligning to TRBD1. This CDR3 is built from 19 residues. The germline V gene encodes CDR1 SGHRS and CDR2 YFSETQ. The J segment lost 0 bases and the V segment lost 1 base, leaving 10 bases of the junction unmatched. The CDR3 loop reads CASSLRGQGILANTGELFF. In DNA, the CDR3 is TGCGCCAGCAGCTTGAGGGGACAGGGAATCCTCGCGAACACCGGGGAGCTGTTTTTT.

The CDR3 is CSAEGSYNEQFF. For the CDR3, the DNA is TGCAGTGCGGAGGGCTCCTACAATGAGCAGTTCTTC. The chain carries TRBV20-1 and TRBJ2-1, with a possible D match to TRBD2 (6 bases). V was trimmed by 6 bases and J by 0 bases, leaving 6 bases between them. The CDR3 sequence is 12 residues long. Germline CDR1 and CDR2: DFQATT and SNEGSKA (reference sequence).

V is TRBV5-1 and J is TRBJ2-7; TRBD2 might be the D (6 bases). CDR1 is SGHRS and CDR2 is YFSETQ in the germline V gene. V was shortened by 0 bases and J by 3 bases, with 22 bases between the two germline ends. The CDR3 consists of 18 residues. The CDR3 DNA is TGCGCCAGCAGCTTGGATCTTTTTGGCGGGGACGATTACTACGAGCAGTACTTC. Amino acid sequence: CASSLDLFGGDDYYEQYF.

The J gene is TRBJ2-3, the V gene TRBV28; D assignment may be TRBD1 or TRBD2 (5 bases each). Germline CDR1 and CDR2: MDHEN and SYDVKM. The ends were cut back, 5 bases at V and 4 bases at J, with 19 bases in the middle. This CDR3 region has 16 residues. The CDR3, as DNA: TGTGCCAGCAGTCCCACGGTGGGGCGGGCGTCAGATACGCAGTATTTT. This gives the protein CASSPTVGRASDTQYF.

This clonotype was counted between two and nine times. This chain uses TRBV4-2 with TRBJ2-5; 12 bases align to TRBD2. The germline CDR1 and CDR2 sequences are LGHNA and YNFKEQ. V was pared by 2 bases and J by 5 bases, with 12 bases of the junction left unmatched. The CDR3 has 18 amino acids. CDR3 sequence: CASSQSSTSGRIGETQYF. The CDR3 DNA sequence: TGTGCCAGCAGCCAATCCTCGACTAGCGGGAGAATAGGGGAGACCCAGTACTTC.

The J gene is TRBJ1-6, the V gene TRBV20-1; D is unresolved. The CDR3 contains 15 residues. V lost 6 bases and J 6 bases, leaving 18 bases between the germline ends. Germline values: CDR1 DFQATT, CDR2 SNEGSKA (reference sequence). The CDR3 sequence: CSADDGPGPNSPLHF. The CDR3 region has the DNA TGCAGTGCGGACGATGGGCCAGGTCCTAATTCACCCCTCCACTTT.

Details on this clonotype: Relative to the germline gene, one junction end is altered; a read error may explain this. The chain joins TRBV6-1 to TRBJ2-5; 8 bases map to TRBD2. The CDR3 has 15 amino acids. Germline loops: CDR1 MNHNS, CDR2 SASEGT. CDR3 region: CPSTQLAGRGETQYF. The CDR3 nucleotides read TGTCCCAGCACCCAATTAGCGGGACGGGGAGAGACCCAGTACTTC.

This clonotype occurred a few times. This chain links TRBV25-1 with TRBJ2-3; a weak D match, TRBD1 (6 bases). The V end lost 5 bases, the J end lost 2 bases, and 17 bases lay between the germline ends. The CDR3 has 16 amino acids. Germline CDR1 MGHDK, CDR2 SYGVNS. CDR3 DNA sequence: TGTGCCAGCAGTCCCCAAGACAGGACCTACACAGATACGCAGTATTTT. Amino acids: CASSPQDRTYTDTQYF. Full variable domain (remainder filled in from reference TRBV25-1 and TRBJ2-3): EADIYQTPRYLVIGTGKKITLECSQTMGHDKMYWYQQDPGMELHLIHYSYGVNSTEKGDLSSESTVSRIRTEHFPLTLESARPSHTSQYLCASSPQDRTYTDTQYFGPGTRLTVL.

In its sample, this clonotype was seen many times. J is TRBJ2-1 and V is TRBV5-1, with D hard to call. V was clipped by 0 bases and J by 7 bases, with 8 bases between them. The CDR3 is 13 amino acids. Germline V gene data show CDR1 as SGHRS and CDR2 as YFSETQ. The CDR3, as DNA: TGCGCCAGCAGCTTGGGCTACGCGAATGAGCAGTTCTTC. Translation: CASSLGYANEQFF.

This chain joins TRBV12-3 or TRBV12-4 and TRBJ1-1; D remains ambiguous. The CDR3 is 14 amino acids. Trimming removed 2 bases at V and 2 bases at J, with 9 bases between. CDR3 DNA: TGTGCCAGCAGTTTAAAAGCAGCAAACACTGAAGCTTTCTTT. This sequence encodes CASSLKAANTEAFF.

This clonotype came up many times. The chain links TRBV15 to TRBJ1-1; D is unclear. The germline gives CDR1 LNHNV, CDR2 YYDKDF (reference sequence). The CDR3 spans 13 residues. V dropped 0 bases and J dropped 8 bases, with 10 bases sitting between them. CDR3 protein: CATSRDRGAEAFF. CDR3 in DNA: TGTGCCACCAGCAGAGACAGAGGTGCCGAAGCTTTCTTT.

The chain joins TRBV9 to TRBJ2-3; D may match TRBD1 or TRBD2 (5 bases each). The CDR3 extends over 14 amino acids. Per germline, CDR1 SGDLS and CDR2 YYNGEE. Deletions cut 6 bases from V and 0 bases from J, with 11 bases between. CDR3 nucleotides: TGTGCCAGCAAAGAGGGACCCAGCACAGATACGCAGTATTTT. As protein: CASKEGPSTDTQYF.

The chain is built from TRBV20-1 and TRBJ1-1, with no clear D. The CDR3 has 11 amino acids. The germline V and J ends were trimmed by 3 bases and 7 bases, with 9 bases remaining between them. The germline CDR1 and CDR2 sequences are DFQATT and SNEGSKA (reference sequence). The CDR3 spells CSASKDYEAFF. In nucleotides, the CDR3 is TGCAGTGCTAGTAAGGACTATGAAGCTTTCTTT.

CDR3 bases: TGTGCCACCAGTGATCCCCTGGACAGGAAGGGCAGGCTGCAGGGTGAGCAGTTCTTC. Translating gives CATSDPLDRKGRLQGEQFF. This chain connects TRBV24-1 to TRBJ2-1; TRBD1 aligns across 7 bases. Per the germline V gene, CDR1 is KGHDR and CDR2 is SFDVKD. The ends lost 3 bases at V and 9 bases at J; junction bases unmatched: 22. The CDR3 totals 19 residues.

As regards this clonotype: This could be a read error, since a much larger clone is one nucleotide away. V is TRBV5-1 and J is TRBJ2-7, with D unresolved. Per the germline V gene, CDR1 is SGHRS and CDR2 is YFSETQ. V shed 0 bases and J shed 3 bases, with 7 bases lying between them. This CDR3 region has 13 residues. The CDR3 loop is CASSLAQDYEQYF. DNA of the CDR3: TGCGCCAGCAGCTTGGCTCAGGACTACGAGCAGTACTTC.

The V and J genes are TRBV5-4 and TRBJ2-1, with D possibly being TRBD2 (7 bases). V was trimmed by 2 bases and J by 5 bases, leaving 14 bases between them. Germline V CDR1 and CDR2: SGHNT, YYREEE (reference sequence). The CDR3 is made up of 15 amino acids. This CDR3 is CASSFEGGPHNEQFF. In DNA, the CDR3 is TGTGCCAGCAGCTTTGAGGGGGGGCCGCACAATGAGCAGTTCTTC.